This T cell receptor beta chain was retrieved from a study of T cell responses to AZD1222 COVID-19 vaccine. General observations from the study: Clonal diversity may have been underestimated in mostly white British donors. Only a handful of AZD1222 recipients were seropositive at baseline. The reported proportion of spike-specific TCRs targeting unmutated variant regions was nearly half.

Clones were read by immunoSEQ multiplex PCR, and TCRdb kept only the in-frame ones, dropping some. This sample has about 130,000 clones, with about 92% found just once. About this clone itself: What it binds is not known.

This TCR was recovered from an adult in good health. Sample: peripheral blood, taken on day 0 of AZD1222 vaccination.

CDR3 bases: TGTGCCAGCCACGGACAGTCGAACACTGAAGCTTTCTTT. Translating gives CASHGQSNTEAFF. The genes are TRBV18 and TRBJ1-1, with TRBD1 as a possible D gene (6 bases). CDR1 and CDR2 from the germline V gene are KGHSH and LQKENI. This CDR3 has 13 amino acids. V was cut by 8 bases and J by 1 base, with 11 bases left in between.